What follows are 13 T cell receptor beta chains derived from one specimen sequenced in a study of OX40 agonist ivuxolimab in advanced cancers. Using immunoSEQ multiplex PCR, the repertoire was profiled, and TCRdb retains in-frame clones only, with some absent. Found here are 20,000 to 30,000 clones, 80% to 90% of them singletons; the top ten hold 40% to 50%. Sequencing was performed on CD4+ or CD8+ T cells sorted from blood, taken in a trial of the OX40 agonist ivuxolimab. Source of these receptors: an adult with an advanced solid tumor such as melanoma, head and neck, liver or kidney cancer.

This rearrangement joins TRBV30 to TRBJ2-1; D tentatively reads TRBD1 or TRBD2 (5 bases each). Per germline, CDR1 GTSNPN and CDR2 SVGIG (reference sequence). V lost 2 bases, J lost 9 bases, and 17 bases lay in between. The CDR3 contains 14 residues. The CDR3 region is CAWSLYSPGTEQFF. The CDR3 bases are TGTGCCTGGAGTTTATACTCCCCCGGGACTGAGCAGTTCTTC. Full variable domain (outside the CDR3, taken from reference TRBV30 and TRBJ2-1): SQTIHQWPATLVQPVGSPLSLECTVEGTSNPNLYWYRQAAGRGLQLLFYSVGIGQISSEVPQNLSASRPQDRQFILSSKKLLLSDSGFYLCAWSLYSPGTEQFFGPGTRLTVL.

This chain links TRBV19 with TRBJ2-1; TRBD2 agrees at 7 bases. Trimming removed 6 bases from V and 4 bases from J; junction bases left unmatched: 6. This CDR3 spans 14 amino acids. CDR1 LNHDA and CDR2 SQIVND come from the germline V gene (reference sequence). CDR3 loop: CASSATSFYNEQFF. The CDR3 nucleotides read TGTGCCAGTAGCGCGACTAGCTTTTACAATGAGCAGTTCTTC.

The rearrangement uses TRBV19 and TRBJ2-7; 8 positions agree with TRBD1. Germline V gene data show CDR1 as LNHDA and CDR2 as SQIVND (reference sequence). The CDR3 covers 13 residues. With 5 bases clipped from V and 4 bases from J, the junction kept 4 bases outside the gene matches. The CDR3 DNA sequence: TGTGCCAGTAGTGTTCGGACAGGGTACGAGCAGTACTTC. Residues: CASSVRTGYEQYF.

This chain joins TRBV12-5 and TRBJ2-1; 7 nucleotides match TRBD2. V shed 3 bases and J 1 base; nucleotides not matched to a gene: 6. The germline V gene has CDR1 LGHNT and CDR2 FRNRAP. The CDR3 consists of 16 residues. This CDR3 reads CASGFLERGSYNEQFF. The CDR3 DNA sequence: TGTGCTAGTGGTTTCCTGGAGCGGGGTTCCTACAATGAGCAGTTCTTC.

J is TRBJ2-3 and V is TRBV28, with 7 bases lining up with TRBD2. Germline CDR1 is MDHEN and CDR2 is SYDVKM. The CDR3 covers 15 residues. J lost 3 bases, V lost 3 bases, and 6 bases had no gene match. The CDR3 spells CASSLAGVGTDTQYF. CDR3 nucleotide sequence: TGTGCCAGCAGTTTGGCGGGAGTGGGGACAGATACGCAGTATTTT.

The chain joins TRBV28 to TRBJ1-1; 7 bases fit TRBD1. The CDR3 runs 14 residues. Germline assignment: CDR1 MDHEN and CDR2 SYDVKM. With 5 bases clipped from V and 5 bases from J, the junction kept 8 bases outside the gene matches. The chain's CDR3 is CASSHALQGTEAFF. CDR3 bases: TGTGCCAGCAGTCATGCACTACAGGGGACTGAAGCTTTCTTT.

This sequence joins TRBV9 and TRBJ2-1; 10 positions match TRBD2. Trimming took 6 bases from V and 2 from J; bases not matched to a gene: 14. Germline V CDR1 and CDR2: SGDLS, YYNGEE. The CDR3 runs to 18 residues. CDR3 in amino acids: CASILEGGSGGTYNEQFF. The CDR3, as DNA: TGTGCCAGCATCCTAGAGGGTGGTAGCGGGGGGACCTACAATGAGCAGTTCTTC.

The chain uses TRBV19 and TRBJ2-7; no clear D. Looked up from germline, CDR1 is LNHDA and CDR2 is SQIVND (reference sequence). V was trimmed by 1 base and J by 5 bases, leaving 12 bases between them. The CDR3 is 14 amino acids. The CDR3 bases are TGTGCCAGTAGTATAGTCGAAGGGTTAAACGAGCAGTACTTC. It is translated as CASSIVEGLNEQYF.

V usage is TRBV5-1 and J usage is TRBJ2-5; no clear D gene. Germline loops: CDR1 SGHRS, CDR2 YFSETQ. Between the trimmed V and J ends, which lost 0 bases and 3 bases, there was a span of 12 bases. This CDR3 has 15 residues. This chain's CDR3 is CASSLEVRLEETQYF. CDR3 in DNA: TGCGCCAGCAGCTTGGAGGTTAGACTGGAAGAGACCCAGTACTTC.

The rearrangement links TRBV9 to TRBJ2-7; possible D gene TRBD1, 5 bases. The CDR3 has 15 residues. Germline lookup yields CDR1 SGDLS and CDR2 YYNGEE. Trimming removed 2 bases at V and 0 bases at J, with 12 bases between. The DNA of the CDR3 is TGTGCCAGCAGCGTCGGACAAGGCCTCTCCTACGAGCAGTACTTC. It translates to CASSVGQGLSYEQYF.

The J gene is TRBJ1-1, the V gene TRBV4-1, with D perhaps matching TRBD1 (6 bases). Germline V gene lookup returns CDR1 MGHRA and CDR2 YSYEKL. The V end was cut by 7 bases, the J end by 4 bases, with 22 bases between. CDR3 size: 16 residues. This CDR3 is CASTKFGGATRTEAFF. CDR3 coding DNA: TGCGCCAGCACAAAGTTCGGGGGCGCGACCCGCACTGAAGCTTTCTTT.

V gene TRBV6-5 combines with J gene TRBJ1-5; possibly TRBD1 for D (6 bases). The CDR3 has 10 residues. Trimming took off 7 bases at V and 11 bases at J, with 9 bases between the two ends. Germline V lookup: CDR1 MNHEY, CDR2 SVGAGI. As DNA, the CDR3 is TGTGCCAGCAAAGGGGGGTCCCAGCATTTT. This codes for CASKGGSQHF.

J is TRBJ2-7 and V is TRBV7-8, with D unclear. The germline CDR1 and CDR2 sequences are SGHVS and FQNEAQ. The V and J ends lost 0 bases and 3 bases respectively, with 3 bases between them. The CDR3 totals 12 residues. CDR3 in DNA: TGTGCCAGCAGCTTAGCAGACTACGAGCAGTACTTC. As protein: CASSLADYEQYF. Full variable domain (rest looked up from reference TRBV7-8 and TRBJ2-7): GAGVSQSPRYKVAKRGQDVALRCDPISGHVSLFWYQQALGQGPEFLTYFQNEAQLDKSGLPSDRFFAERPEGSVSTLKIQRTQQEDSAVYLCASSLADYEQYFGPGTRLTVT.